Listed below are T cell receptor beta chains from one sample, sequenced in a study of identical twins. TCRdb re-called the 5' RACE reads through MiXCR, storing one row per CDR3 protein. The sample has 650,000 to 800,000 distinct CDR3 sequences, around 8.3% seen once. This sample also belongs to another study, concerning yellow fever vaccine responses in identical twins.

Material for sequencing was PBMCs. Receptor source: a woman aged 18-30 years in good health. Each CDR3 is given with its conserved first and last residue. A D gene is named only where the DNA matches it firmly. Only part of the rows carry a size: once, few, many, or a class if the clone is expanded.

cdr3_aa	cdr3_nt	d_call	j_call	v_call	clone_size
CASSDSTGVANYGYTF	TGTGCCAGCAGTGACTCCACAGGGGTAGCCAACTATGGCTACACCTTC	TRBD1	TRBJ1-2	TRBV6-4	many
CASSPWTTMTNTEAFF	TGTGCCAGTAGTCCCTGGACCACCATGACGAACACTGAAGCTTTCTTT	NA	TRBJ1-1	TRBV19	NA
CASSLARSAWETQYF	TGCGCCAGCAGCTTGGCCAGGAGCGCGTGGGAGACCCAGTACTTC	NA	TRBJ2-5	TRBV5-1	NA
CASSQDPGQSDYNEQFF	TGCGCCAGCAGCCAAGACCCCGGACAGTCAGATTACAATGAGCAGTTCTTC	NA	TRBJ2-1	TRBV4-3	NA
CASRSTGGRAGTQYF	TGCGCCAGCAGGTCGACGGGGGGCCGTGCAGGGACGCAGTATTTT	NA	TRBJ2-3	TRBV4-1	many
CASSSPGAGELFF	TGTGCCAGCAGTTCCCCCGGGGCCGGGGAGCTGTTTTTT	NA	TRBJ2-2	TRBV6-2/TRBV6-3	few
CASSFLRLAGGPDTQYF	TGCGCCAGCAGCTTCCTCCGACTAGCGGGGGGGCCAGATACGCAGTATTTT	TRBD2	TRBJ2-3	TRBV5-1	few
CASSPGGGISYEQYF	TGTGCCAGCTCACCGGGAGGGGGCATCTCCTACGAGCAGTACTTC	NA	TRBJ2-7	TRBV18	many
CASSLAGTGVGGYTF	TGTGCCAGCAGTTTAGCCGGGACAGGGGTCGGTGGCTACACCTTC	TRBD1	TRBJ1-2	TRBV12-3/TRBV12-4	few
CASSQQGGYIQYF	TGTGCCAGCAGCCAACAGGGGGGGTACATTCAGTACTTC	NA	TRBJ2-4	TRBV9	few
CASSYGGKGYEQYF	TGTGCCAGCAGTTACGGCGGGAAAGGGTACGAGCAGTACTTC	NA	TRBJ2-7	TRBV27	few
CASSLGSKSGNEQFF	TGTGCCAGCAGCTTAGGGTCCAAAAGCGGCAATGAGCAGTTCTTC	NA	TRBJ2-1	TRBV11-2	few
CASSLRDSRSTDTQYF	TGTGCCAGCAGTTTACGGGACTCGAGGAGCACAGATACGCAGTATTTT	NA	TRBJ2-3	TRBV12-3/TRBV12-4	NA
CASGYGTYNEQFF	TGTGCCAGCGGCTACGGAACCTACAATGAGCAGTTCTTC	NA	TRBJ2-1	TRBV7-2	many
CASSQKRGQNTDTQYF	TGTGCCAGCAGCCAAAAACGGGGACAGAACACAGATACGCAGTATTTT	TRBD1	TRBJ2-3	TRBV3-1	NA
CASSSDGDTYEQYF	TGCGCCAGCAGCTCGGACGGGGATACCTACGAGCAGTACTTC	NA	TRBJ2-7	TRBV5-1	few
CATAIISGNQETQYF	TGTGCCACCGCGATAATCTCAGGGAACCAAGAGACCCAGTACTTC	NA	TRBJ2-5	TRBV15	many
CASSRNSADTQYF	TGTGCCAGCAGCCGGAATTCCGCAGATACGCAGTATTTT	NA	TRBJ2-3	TRBV6-1	few